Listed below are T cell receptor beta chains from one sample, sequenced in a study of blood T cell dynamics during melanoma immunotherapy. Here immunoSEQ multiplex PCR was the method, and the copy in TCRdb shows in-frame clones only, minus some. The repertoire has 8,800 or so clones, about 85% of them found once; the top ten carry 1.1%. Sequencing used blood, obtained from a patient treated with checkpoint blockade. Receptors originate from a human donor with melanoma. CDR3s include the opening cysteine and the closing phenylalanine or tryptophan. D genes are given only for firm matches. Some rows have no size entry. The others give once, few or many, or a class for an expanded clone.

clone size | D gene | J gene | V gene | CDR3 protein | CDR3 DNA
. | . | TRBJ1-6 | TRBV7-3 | CASSLLGNSYNSPLHF | TGTGCCAGCAGCTTACTTGGCAACTCCTATAATTCACCCCTCCACTTT
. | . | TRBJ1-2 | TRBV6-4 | CASTRSRSNTF | TGTGCCAGCACTCGCTCAAGGAGCAACACCTTC
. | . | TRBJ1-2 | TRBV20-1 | CSATPGTGYTF | TGCAGTGCTACCCCAGGGACTGGCTACACCTTC
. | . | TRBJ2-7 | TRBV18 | CASSRDGSYEQYF | TGTGCCAGCTCACGGGACGGATCCTACGAGCAGTACTTC
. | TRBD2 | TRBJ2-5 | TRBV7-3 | CASSRGLAETQYF | TGTGCCAGCAGCCGGGGACTAGCCGAGACCCAGTACTTC
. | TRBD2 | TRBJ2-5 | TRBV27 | CASSQTSGRVEETQYF | TGTGCCAGCAGCCAAACTAGCGGAAGGGTTGAAGAGACCCAGTACTTC
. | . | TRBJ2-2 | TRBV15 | CATSSIDRYKAGELFF | TGTGCCACCAGCAGCATAGACCGTTATAAGGCCGGGGAGCTGTTTTTT
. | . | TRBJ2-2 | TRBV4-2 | CASSQRGTFSGELFF | TGTGCCAGCAGCCAGAGGGGGACGTTCTCCGGGGAGCTGTTTTTT
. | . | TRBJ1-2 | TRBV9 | CASSGGVSGGYTF | TGTGCCAGCAGTGGAGGGGTATCGGGTGGCTACACCTTC
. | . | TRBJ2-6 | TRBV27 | CASMGQSSGANVLTF | TGTGCCAGCATGGGGCAGAGCTCTGGGGCCAACGTCCTGACTTTC
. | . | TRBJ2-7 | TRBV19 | CASSDRRTADQDEQYF | TGTGCCAGTAGTGACCGACGGACAGCGGACCAAGACGAGCAGTACTTC
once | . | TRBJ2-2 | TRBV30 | CAWSVGRGDTGELFF | TGTGCCTGGAGTGTGGGCAGGGGCGACACCGGGGAGCTGTTTTTT
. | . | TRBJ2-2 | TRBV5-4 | CASSLELGAGELFF | TGTGCCAGCAGCTTGGAATTGGGGGCCGGGGAGCTGTTTTTT
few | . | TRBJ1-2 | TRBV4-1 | CASSQDDSLLYGYTF | TGCGCCAGCAGCCAAGATGACAGCCTCCTCTATGGCTACACCTTC
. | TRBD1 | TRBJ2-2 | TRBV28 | CASSPPRGQGALGGELFF | TGTGCCAGCAGTCCCCCCCGGGGACAGGGGGCGTTGGGCGGGGAGCTGTTTTTT
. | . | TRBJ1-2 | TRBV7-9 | CASSFSPYGYTF | TGTGCCAGCAGCTTTTCACCCTATGGCTACACCTTC
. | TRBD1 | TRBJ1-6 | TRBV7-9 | CASSGRQGVFSNSPLHF | TGTGCCAGCAGCGGACGACAGGGGGTCTTTAGTAATTCACCCCTCCACTTT
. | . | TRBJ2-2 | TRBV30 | CAWSVLGELFF | TGTGCCTGGAGTGTTCTCGGGGAGCTGTTTTTT
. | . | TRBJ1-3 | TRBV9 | CASSVGGAGNTIYF | TGTGCCAGCAGCGTTGGTGGGGCCGGAAACACCATATATTTT
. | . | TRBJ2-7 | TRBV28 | CASSLFSMEGSSYEQYF | TGTGCCAGCAGTTTATTCTCGATGGAGGGGAGCTCCTACGAGCAGTACTTC
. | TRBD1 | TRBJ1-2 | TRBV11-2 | CASSFTDRAGGYTF | TGTGCCAGCAGCTTTACTGACAGGGCAGGAGGCTACACCTTC
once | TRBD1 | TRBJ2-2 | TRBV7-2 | CASRLTLQGKGGELFF | TGTGCCAGCCGCTTGACTCTACAGGGGAAGGGCGGGGAGCTGTTTTTT
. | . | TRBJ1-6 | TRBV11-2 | CASSWGRPNSPLHF | TGTGCCAGCAGCTGGGGACGTCCTAATTCACCCCTCCACTTT
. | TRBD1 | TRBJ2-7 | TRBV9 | CASSVDRGSYEQYF | TGTGCCAGCAGCGTCGACAGGGGCTCCTACGAGCAGTACTTC
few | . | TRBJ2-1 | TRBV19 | CASSIAANNEQFF | TGTGCCAGTAGTATAGCAGCCAACAATGAGCAGTTCTTC
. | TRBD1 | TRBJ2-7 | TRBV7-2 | CASSPQGSSYEQYF | TGTGCCAGCAGCCCACAGGGGAGCTCCTACGAGCAGTACTTC
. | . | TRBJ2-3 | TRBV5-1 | CASSLAQSRASTDTQYF | TGCGCCAGCAGCTTGGCGCAGTCCCGAGCGAGCACAGATACGCAGTATTTT
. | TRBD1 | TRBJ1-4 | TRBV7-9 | CASSSRPTRQGEREKLFF | TGTGCCAGCAGCTCAAGACCGACCCGACAGGGGGAGAGGGAAAAACTGTTTTTT
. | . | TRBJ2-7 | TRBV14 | CASSQVDYEQYF | TGTGCCAGCAGCCAAGTCGACTACGAGCAGTACTTC
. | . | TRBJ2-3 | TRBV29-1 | CSARGGSTDTQYF | TGCAGCGCGAGAGGGGGTAGCACAGATACGCAGTATTTT
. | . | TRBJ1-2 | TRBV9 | CASSLLGAGGYGYTF | TGTGCCAGCAGCCTTCTGGGGGCCGGTGGCTATGGCTACACCTTC
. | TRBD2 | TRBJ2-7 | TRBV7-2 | CASSFSGGGNEQYF | TGTGCCAGCAGCTTTAGCGGGGGAGGGAACGAGCAGTACTTC
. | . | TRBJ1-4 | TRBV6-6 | CASSYEGEKLFF | TGTGCCAGCAGTTACGAGGGTGAAAAACTGTTTTTT
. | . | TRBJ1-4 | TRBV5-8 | CASSFDRFPGEKLFF | TGTGCCAGCAGCTTCGACAGGTTCCCCGGAGAAAAACTGTTTTTT
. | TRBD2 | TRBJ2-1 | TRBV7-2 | CASSFASGSYNEQFF | TGTGCCAGCAGCTTCGCTAGCGGGTCCTACAATGAGCAGTTCTTC
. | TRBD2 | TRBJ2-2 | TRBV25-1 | CASSELGSSGGYTGELFF | TGTGCCAGCAGTGAATTGGGTAGTAGCGGGGGCTACACCGGGGAGCTGTTTTTT
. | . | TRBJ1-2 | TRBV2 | CASSGDGHYGYTF | TGTGCCAGCAGTGGGGACGGACACTATGGCTACACCTTC
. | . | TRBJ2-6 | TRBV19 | CASSITVSGANVLTF | TGTGCCAGTAGTATAACGGTCTCTGGGGCCAACGTCCTGACTTTC
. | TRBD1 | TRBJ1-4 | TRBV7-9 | CASSLLTGGLEKLFF | TGTGCCAGCAGCTTATTAACAGGGGGCTTGGAAAAACTGTTTTTT
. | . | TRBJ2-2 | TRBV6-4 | CASSDSPEIGELFF | TGTGCCAGCAGTGACTCTCCAGAAATCGGGGAGCTGTTTTTT
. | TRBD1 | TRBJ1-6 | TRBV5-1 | CASSDSRTGGNNSPLHF | TGCGCCAGCAGCGATTCTCGGACAGGGGGCAATAATTCACCCCTCCACTTT
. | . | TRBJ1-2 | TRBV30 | CAWGGGVSLGYTF | TGTGCCTGGGGGGGAGGGGTTTCCCTTGGCTACACCTTC
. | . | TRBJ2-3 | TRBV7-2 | CASASRGTAVTDTQYF | TGTGCCAGCGCATCCCGCGGGACAGCGGTAACAGATACGCAGTATTTT
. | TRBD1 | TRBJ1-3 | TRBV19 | CASMTGPGNTIYF | TGTGCCAGCATGACAGGGCCAGGAAACACCATATATTTT
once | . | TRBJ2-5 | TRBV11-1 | CAASRGGQETQYF | TGTGCCGCGAGCCGGGGCGGGCAAGAGACCCAGTACTTC
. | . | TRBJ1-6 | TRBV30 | CAWSSGRENSPLHF | TGTGCCTGGAGTTCCGGACGGGAAAATTCACCCCTCCACTTT
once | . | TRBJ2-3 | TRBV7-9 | CASSSPNTDTQYF | TGTGCCAGCAGCTCCCCTAACACAGATACGCAGTATTTT
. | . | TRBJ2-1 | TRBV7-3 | CASSLERVSVNEQFF | TGTGCCAGCAGCTTGGAAAGGGTATCTGTCAATGAGCAGTTCTTC
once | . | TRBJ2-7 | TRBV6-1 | CASSTGTLGLTEQYF | TGTGCCAGCAGTACCGGGACCCTAGGTCTAACCGAGCAGTACTTC
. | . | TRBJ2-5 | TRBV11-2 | CASSLLQGEGETQYF | TGTGCCAGCAGCCTTCTACAGGGGGAGGGAGAGACCCAGTACTTC
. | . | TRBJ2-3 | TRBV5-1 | CASSLASQRAADTQYF | TGCGCCAGCAGCTTGGCCTCGCAGCGGGCCGCAGATACGCAGTATTTT
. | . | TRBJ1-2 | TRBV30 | CAWSPSGDYGYTF | TGTGCCTGGAGTCCATCGGGAGACTATGGCTACACCTTC
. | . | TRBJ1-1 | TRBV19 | CASLRAPEPNTEAFF | TGTGCCAGCCTCCGGGCCCCCGAACCGAACACTGAAGCTTTCTTT
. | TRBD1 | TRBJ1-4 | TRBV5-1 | CASSFGTDGEKLFF | TGCGCCAGCAGCTTTGGGACAGATGGAGAAAAACTGTTTTTT
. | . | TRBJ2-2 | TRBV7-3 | CASSLVTNTGELFF | TGTGCCAGCAGCTTGGTTACGAACACCGGGGAGCTGTTTTTT
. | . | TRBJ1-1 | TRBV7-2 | CASSLVQGMGTEAFF | TGTGCCAGCAGCTTAGTGCAGGGTATGGGCACTGAAGCTTTCTTT
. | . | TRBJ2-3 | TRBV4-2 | CASSQDLVAEGTSTDTQYF | TGTGCCAGCAGCCAAGATCTCGTAGCGGAGGGGACCTCCACAGATACGCAGTATTTT
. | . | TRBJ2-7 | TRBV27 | CASSPNTPRGEQYF | TGTGCCAGCAGTCCGAATACTCCACGGGGCGAGCAGTACTTC
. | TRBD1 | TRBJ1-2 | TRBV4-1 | CASSHPDRGPENGYTF | TGCGCCAGCAGCCATCCTGACAGGGGCCCCGAAAATGGCTACACCTTC